The present entry profiles one T cell receptor (beta chain) with its context. The record originates from a study of T cell changes during pregnancy in multiple sclerosis. The CDR3 totals 15 residues. Losses at the gene ends were 5 bases for V and 2 bases for J; bases not matched to a gene: 6. CDR1 is SGHAT and CDR2 is FQNNGV in the germline V gene. TCRdb's table, derived via immunoSEQ multiplex PCR, lists solely in-frame clones and lacks some. This table holds 44,000 or so clones, approximately 87% found once. The chain is built from TRBV11-2 and TRBJ2-3; 8 nucleotides agree with TRBD1. The clonotype comes from a female donor in good health, enrolled as a control in a pregnancy study. Sequencing was performed on peripheral blood, taken in the first trimester of pregnancy. CDR3 sequence: CASSIGQGNTDTQYF. As DNA, the CDR3 is TGTGCCAGCAGCATAGGACAGGGCAACACAGATACGCAGTATTTT. The full variable domain, completed using reference TRBV11-2 and TRBJ2-3, is EAGVAQSPRYKIIEKRQSVAFWCNPISGHATLYWYQQILGQGPKLLIQFQNNGVVDDSQLPKDRFSAERLKGVDSTLKIQPAKLEDSAVYLCASSIGQGNTDTQYFGPGTRLTVL.